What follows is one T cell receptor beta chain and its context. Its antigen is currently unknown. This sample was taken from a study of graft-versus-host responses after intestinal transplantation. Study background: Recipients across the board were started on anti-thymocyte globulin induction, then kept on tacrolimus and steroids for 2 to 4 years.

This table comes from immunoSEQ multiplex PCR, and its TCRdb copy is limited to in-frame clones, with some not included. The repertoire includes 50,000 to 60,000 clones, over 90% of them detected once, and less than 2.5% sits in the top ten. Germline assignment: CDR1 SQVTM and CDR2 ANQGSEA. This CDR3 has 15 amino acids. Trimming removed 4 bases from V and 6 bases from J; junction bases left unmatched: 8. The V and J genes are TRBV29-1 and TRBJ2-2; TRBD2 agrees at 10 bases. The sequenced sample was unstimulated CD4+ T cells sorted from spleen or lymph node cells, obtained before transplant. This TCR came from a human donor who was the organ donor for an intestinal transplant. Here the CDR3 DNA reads TGCAGCGTTGTCTGGCTAGCGGGAGTGGCCGGGGAGCTGTTTTTT. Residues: CSVVWLAGVAGELFF.